This T cell receptor beta chain is drawn from a study of OX40 agonist ivuxolimab in advanced cancers. Study as a whole: Ivuxolimab, an agonist antibody against OX40 (CD134), was given to patients. Prior anti-PD-1, anti-PD-L1 or anti-CTLA-4 therapy was allowed; less than 45% had some.

The table came from immunoSEQ multiplex PCR; TCRdb's copy has only in-frame clones and leaves some out. The sample holds 35,000 to 50,000 clones, approximately 86% seen once. Unmatched junction bases numbered 6, after V lost 2 bases and J lost 6 bases. The CDR3 is 15 amino acids. Per germline, CDR1 ENHRY and CDR2 SYGVKD. The chain employs TRBV10-3 and TRBJ2-2, with TRBD2 matching 7 bases. The clonotype originates from an adult with an advanced solid tumor such as melanoma, head and neck, liver or kidney cancer. Source: CD4+ or CD8+ T cells sorted from blood, taken in a trial of the OX40 agonist ivuxolimab. In DNA, the CDR3 is TGTGCCATCAGTGAGACAACTAGCGTGTCCGGGGAGCTGTTTTTT. The encoded protein is CAISETTSVSGELFF.